This T cell receptor beta chain was identified in a study of CD8+ T cells in alopecia areata. For the study at large: Patients in the treated group were given tofacitinib by mouth, 5 to 10 mg twice a day.

After isolation, RNA underwent reverse transcription to generate cDNA as the sequencing template. Measured with immunoSEQ multiplex PCR; TCRdb has only the in-frame clones, and not every one. The sample comprises about 180,000 clones, almost 65% of which are singletons, and more than 1.5% rests with the top ten. This clone has only one observation. The antigen remains undetermined. Germline V CDR1 and CDR2: SQVTM, ANQGSEA. V was pared by 0 bases and J by 9 bases, with 5 bases between. The CDR3 has 10 residues. Study findings and constraints: The study also sequences resident alphabeta T cells of normal skin in scalp samples. In lesional scalp, particularly from alopecia totalis/universalis, clonality was higher than in normal scalp.

A FACSAria was used to sort CD4+ and CD8+ T cells. These cells came from PBMCs. This chain uses TRBV29-1 with TRBJ1-1, with unresolved D. The specimen comprised CD4+ T cells sorted from blood, sampled at week 0. The sequence was obtained from a human donor with alopecia areata. CDR3: CSVEDQKAFF. Here the CDR3 DNA reads TGCAGCGTTGAAGACCAAAAAGCTTTCTTT.